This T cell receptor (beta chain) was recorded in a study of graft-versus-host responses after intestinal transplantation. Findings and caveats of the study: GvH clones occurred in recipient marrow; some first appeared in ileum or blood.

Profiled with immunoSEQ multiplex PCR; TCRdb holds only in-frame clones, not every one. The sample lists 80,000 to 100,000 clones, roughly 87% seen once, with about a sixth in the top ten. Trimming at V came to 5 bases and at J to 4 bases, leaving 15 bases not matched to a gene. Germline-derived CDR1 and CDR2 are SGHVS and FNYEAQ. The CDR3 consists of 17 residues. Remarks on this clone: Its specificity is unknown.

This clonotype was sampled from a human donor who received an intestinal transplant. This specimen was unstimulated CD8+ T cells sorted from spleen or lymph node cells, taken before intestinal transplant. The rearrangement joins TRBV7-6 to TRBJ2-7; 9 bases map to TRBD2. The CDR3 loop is CASSLGQSGTSSYEQYF. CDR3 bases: TGTGCCAGCAGCCTCGGTCAGTCCGGGACTAGCTCATACGAGCAGTACTTC.